This T cell receptor beta chain was sequenced for a study of cytomegalovirus exposure and HLA in healthy donors. Study observations and caveats: Analyzed later, most CMV-associated TCR beta chains appeared HLA-restricted. Immune exposure information comprised only CMV serostatus.

With 0 bases removed from V and 10 bases from J, the gap between germline ends came to 14 bases. CDR3 length: 15 amino acids. CDR1 SGDLS and CDR2 YYNGEE come from the germline V gene. As regards this clone: Its antigen is currently unknown.

The study ran its PCR with 60 Vbeta and 13 Jbeta primers. Data came from immunoSEQ multiplex PCR; TCRdb stores just in-frame clones and leaves some out. The sample comprises approximately 160,000 clones, around 75% of which are singletons, and roughly 2% rests with the top ten. This clonotype originated in a human donor in good health. The chain has TRBV9 and TRBJ1-6, with D unresolved. The sample taken for sequencing was PBMCs. The CDR3 is CASSVEGSHSSPLHF. The CDR3 DNA reads as TGTGCCAGCAGCGTAGAAGGCAGCCACAGCTCACCCCTCCACTTT. The full variable domain, completed using reference TRBV9 and TRBJ1-6, is DSGVTQTPKHLITATGQRVTLRCSPRSGDLSVYWYQQSLDQGLQFLIQYYNGEERAKGNILERFSAQQFPDLHSELNLSSLELGDSALYFCASSVEGSHSSPLHFGNGTRLTVT.